The T cell receptor (beta chain) under discussion was sequenced for a study of OX40 agonist ivuxolimab in advanced cancers. Study-level background: The dose-escalation cohort was about 80% male, with a mean age of around 60 years, ranging about 23 to 90.

Regarding this clone: Antigen: not known.

V was clipped by 0 bases and J by 5 bases; unmatched bases: 4. The germline CDR1 and CDR2 sequences are LGHNA and YSLEER. The CDR3 sequence is 15 residues long. General study findings and limits: Some nonresponders likewise displayed low normalized T-cell clonal expansion. There was clonal expansion of CD4+ and CD8+ blood T cells by week 6 at 0.1 to 3.0 mg/kg.

Assay: immunoSEQ multiplex PCR; the TCRdb copy retains only in-frame clones and omits some. The table lists more than 75,000 clones, around 86% of them singletons, with approximately 0.3% in the top ten. This TCR was sampled from an adult with an advanced solid tumor such as melanoma, head and neck, liver or kidney cancer. Here the sequenced sample was CD4+ or CD8+ T cells sorted from blood, taken in a trial of the OX40 agonist ivuxolimab. The chain combines TRBV4-3 with TRBJ2-1; TRBD2 matches 7 bases. The CDR3 region is CASSQESLADNEQFF. In DNA, the CDR3 is TGCGCCAGCAGCCAAGAATCTCTAGCGGACAATGAGCAGTTCTTC.